Sequencing of this T cell receptor (beta chain) was carried out in a study of cytomegalovirus exposure and HLA in healthy donors. Study-level information: Early on, a data release was issued that held 80 million to 90 million unique TCRs from HLA-typed donors. General study points: Fewer N-insertions (relative to the roughly 700-donor mean) were reportedly seen in an Asian-associated ancestry cluster in a later analysis. When presence/absence was analysed, sequencing depth was taken to be roughly uniform across donors.

Nominally healthy donors provided the samples, though records likely missed some immune exposures. Germline loops: CDR1 MNHEY, CDR2 SVGAGI. Trimming cost V 0 bases and J 2 bases, with 13 bases left between them. CDR3 size: 16 residues. PCR employed 60 Vbeta and 13 Jbeta primers. Assay used: immunoSEQ multiplex PCR; TCRdb lists only in-frame clones, some missing. Found here are approximately 110,000 clones, roughly 14% of them singletons; the top ten hold 1.9%. For this clone: Its specificity is unknown.

This chain connects TRBV6-5 to TRBJ1-1, with unresolved D. The specimen sequenced was PBMCs. This clonotype was obtained from a woman between 18 and 29 years old in good health and CMV-seronegative. The CDR3 is CASSYSKAGSNTEAFF. CDR3 sequence (DNA): TGTGCCAGCAGTTACTCGAAGGCGGGCTCAAACACTGAAGCTTTCTTT.